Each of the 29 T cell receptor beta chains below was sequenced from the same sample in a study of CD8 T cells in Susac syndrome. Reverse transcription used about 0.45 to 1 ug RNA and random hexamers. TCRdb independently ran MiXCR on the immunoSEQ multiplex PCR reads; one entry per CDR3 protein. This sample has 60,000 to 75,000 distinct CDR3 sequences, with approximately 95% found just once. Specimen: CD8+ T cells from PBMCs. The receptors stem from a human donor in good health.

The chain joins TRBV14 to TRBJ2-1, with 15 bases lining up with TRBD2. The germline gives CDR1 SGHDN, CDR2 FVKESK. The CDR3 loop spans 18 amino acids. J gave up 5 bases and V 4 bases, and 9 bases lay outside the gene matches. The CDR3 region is CASSPGLAGGQPHNEQFF. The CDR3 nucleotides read TGTGCCAGCAGCCCGGGACTAGCGGGGGGTCAACCCCACAATGAGCAGTTCTTC.

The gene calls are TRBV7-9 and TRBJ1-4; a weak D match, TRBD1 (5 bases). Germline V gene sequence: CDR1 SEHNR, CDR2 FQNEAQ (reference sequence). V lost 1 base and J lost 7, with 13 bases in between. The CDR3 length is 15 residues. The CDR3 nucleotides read TGTGCCAGCAGCTTAGTAGGGGACCCTCGTGAAAAACTGTTTTTT. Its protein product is CASSLVGDPREKLFF.

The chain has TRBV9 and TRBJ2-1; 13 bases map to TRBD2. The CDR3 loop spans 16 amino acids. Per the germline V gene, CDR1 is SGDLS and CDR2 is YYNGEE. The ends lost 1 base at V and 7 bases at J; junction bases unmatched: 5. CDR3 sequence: CASSVTGTSGVNEQFF. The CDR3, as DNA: TGTGCCAGCAGCGTAACCGGGACTAGCGGGGTAAATGAGCAGTTCTTC. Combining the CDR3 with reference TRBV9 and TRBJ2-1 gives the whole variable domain DSGVTQTPKHLITATGQRVTLRCSPRSGDLSVYWYQQSLDQGLQFLIQYYNGEERAKGNILERFSAQQFPDLHSELNLSSLELGDSALYFCASSVTGTSGVNEQFFGPGTRLTVL.

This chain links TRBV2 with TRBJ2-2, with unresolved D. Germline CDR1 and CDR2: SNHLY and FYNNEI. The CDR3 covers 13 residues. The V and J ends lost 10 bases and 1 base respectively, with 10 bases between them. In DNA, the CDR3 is TGTGCCAAAAGGAGCAGGAACACCGGGGAGCTGTTTTTT. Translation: CAKRSRNTGELFF.

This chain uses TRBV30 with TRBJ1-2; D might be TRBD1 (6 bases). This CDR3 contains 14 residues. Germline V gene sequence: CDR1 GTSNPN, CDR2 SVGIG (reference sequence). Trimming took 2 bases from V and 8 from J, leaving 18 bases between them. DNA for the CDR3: TGTGCCTGGAGTTCCCGGGGACATCCCCCGGGCTACACCTTC. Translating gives CAWSSRGHPPGYTF.

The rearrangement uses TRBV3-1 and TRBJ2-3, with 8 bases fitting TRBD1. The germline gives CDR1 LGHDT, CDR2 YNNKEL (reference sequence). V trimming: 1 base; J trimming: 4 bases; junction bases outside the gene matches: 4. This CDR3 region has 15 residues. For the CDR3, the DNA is TGTGCCAGCAGCCAAGTCGGGACAGGAGCAGATACGCAGTATTTT. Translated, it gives CASSQVGTGADTQYF.

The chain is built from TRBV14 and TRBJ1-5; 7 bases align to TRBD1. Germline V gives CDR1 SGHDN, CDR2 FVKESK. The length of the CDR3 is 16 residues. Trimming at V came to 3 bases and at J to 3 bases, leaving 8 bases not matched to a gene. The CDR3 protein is CASSHRTGTDNQPQHF. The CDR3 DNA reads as TGTGCCAGCAGCCACCGTACCGGGACAGACAATCAGCCCCAGCATTTT.

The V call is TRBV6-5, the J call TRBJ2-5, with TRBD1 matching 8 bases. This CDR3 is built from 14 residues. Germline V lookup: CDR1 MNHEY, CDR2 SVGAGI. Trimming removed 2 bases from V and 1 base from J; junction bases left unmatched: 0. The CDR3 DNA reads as TGTGCCAGCAGTTACGGACAGGGCCAAGAGACCCAGTACTTC. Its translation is CASSYGQGQETQYF.

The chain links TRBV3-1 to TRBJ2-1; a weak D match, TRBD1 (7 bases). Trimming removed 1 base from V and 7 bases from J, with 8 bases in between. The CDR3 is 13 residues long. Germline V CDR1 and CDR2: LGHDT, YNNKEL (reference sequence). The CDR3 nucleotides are TGTGCCAGCAGCCAAGCAGGGGGGAATGAGCAGTTCTTC. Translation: CASSQAGGNEQFF.

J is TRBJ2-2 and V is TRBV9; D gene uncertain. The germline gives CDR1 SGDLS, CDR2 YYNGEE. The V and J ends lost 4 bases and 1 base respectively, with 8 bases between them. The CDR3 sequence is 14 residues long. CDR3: CASSPWRNTGELFF. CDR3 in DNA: TGTGCCAGCAGCCCCTGGAGGAACACCGGGGAGCTGTTTTTT.

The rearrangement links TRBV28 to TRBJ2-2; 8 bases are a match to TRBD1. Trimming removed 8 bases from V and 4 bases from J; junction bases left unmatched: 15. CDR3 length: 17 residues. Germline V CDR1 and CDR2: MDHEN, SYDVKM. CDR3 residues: CASGSLWTGMSTGELFF. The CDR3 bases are TGTGCCAGCGGTTCCCTGTGGACAGGGATGAGCACCGGGGAGCTGTTTTTT.

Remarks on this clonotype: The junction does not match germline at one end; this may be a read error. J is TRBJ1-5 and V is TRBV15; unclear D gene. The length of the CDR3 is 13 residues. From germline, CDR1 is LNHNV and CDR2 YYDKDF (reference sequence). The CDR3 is CVTSRGGFQPQHF. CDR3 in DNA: TGTGTCACCAGCAGAGGAGGCTTTCAGCCCCAGCATTTT.

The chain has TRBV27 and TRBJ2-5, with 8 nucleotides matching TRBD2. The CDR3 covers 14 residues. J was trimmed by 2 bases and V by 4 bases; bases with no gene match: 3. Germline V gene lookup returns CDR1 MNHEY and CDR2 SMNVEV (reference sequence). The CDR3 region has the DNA TGTGCCAGCAGTTCCTTAGCGGGGCAAGAGACCCAGTACTTC. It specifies CASSSLAGQETQYF.

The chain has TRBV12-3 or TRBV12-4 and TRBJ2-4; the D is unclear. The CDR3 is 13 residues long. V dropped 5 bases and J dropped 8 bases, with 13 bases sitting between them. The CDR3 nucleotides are TGTGCCAGCAGTATTGGCTACTTGGACATTCAGTACTTC. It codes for CASSIGYLDIQYF.

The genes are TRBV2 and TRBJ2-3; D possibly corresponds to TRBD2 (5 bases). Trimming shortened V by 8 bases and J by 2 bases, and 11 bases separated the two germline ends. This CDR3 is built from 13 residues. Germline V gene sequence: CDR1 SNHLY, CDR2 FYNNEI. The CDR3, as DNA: TGTGCCAGCCCCAGCGGTGACACAGATACGCAGTATTTT. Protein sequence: CASPSGDTDTQYF.

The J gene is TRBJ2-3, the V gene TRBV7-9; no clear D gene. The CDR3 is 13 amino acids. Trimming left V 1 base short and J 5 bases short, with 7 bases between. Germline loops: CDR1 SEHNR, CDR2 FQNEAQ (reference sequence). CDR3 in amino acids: CASSLDGEDTQYF. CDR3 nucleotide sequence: TGTGCCAGCAGCTTAGATGGGGAAGATACGCAGTATTTT.

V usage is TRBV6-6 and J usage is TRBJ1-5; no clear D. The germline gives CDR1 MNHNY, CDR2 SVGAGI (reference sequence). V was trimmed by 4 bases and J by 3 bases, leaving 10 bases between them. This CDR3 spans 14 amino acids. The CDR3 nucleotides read TGTGCCAGCAGTTTCGGACCGTACAATCAGCCCCAGCATTTT. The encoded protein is CASSFGPYNQPQHF.

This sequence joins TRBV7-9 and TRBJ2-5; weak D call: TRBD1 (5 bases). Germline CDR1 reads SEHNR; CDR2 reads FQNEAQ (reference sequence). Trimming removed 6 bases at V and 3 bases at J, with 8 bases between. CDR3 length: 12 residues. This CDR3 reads CASRQAEETQYF. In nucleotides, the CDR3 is TGTGCCAGCAGACAGGCCGAAGAGACCCAGTACTTC.

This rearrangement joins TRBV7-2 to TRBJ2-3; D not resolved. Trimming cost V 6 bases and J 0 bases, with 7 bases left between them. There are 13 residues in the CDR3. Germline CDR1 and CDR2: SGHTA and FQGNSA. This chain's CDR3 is CASSIASTDTQYF. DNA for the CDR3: TGTGCCAGCAGTATCGCTAGCACAGATACGCAGTATTTT.

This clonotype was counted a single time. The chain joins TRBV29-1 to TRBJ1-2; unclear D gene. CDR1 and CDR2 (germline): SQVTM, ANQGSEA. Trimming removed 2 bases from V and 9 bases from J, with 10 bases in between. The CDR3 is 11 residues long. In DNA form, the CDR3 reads TGCAGCGTTGAACGGGTGGGAAGCTACACCTTC. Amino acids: CSVERVGSYTF.

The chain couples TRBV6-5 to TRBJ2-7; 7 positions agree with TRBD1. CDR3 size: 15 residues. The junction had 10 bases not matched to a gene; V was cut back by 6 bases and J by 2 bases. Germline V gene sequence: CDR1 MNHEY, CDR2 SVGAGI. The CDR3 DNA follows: TGTGCCAGCAGCCCAAACAGGGGTGGCGCCTACGAGCAGTACTTC. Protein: CASSPNRGGAYEQYF.

CDR3 amino acids: CASEEGLRTGELFF. The CDR3 coding sequence is TGCGCCAGCGAGGAGGGGTTGCGCACCGGGGAGCTGTTTTTT. The genes are TRBV4-1 and TRBJ2-2; possible D gene TRBD2, 6 bases. Germline CDR1 and CDR2: MGHRA and YSYEKL. V lost 8 bases and J lost 4, with 14 bases in between. The CDR3 contains 14 residues.

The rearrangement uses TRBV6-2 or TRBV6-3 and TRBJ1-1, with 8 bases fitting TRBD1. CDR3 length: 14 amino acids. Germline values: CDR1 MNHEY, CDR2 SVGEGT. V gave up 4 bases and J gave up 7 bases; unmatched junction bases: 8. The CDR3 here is CASSSLDREDEAFF. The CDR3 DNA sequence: TGTGCCAGCAGTTCCCTGGACAGGGAAGATGAAGCTTTCTTT.

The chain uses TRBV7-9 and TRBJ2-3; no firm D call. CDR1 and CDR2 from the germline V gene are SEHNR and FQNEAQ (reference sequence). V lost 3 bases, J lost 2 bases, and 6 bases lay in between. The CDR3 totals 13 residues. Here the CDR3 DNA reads TGTGCCAGCAGCTTGTTATACACAGATACGCAGTATTTT. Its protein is CASSLLYTDTQYF.

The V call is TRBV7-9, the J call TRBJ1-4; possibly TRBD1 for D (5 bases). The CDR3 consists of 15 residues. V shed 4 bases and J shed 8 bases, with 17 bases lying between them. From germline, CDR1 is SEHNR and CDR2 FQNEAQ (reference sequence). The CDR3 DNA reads TGTGCCAGCAGCTCAAGGCAGGGAAGTGGAGAAAAACTGTTTTTT. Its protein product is CASSSRQGSGEKLFF.

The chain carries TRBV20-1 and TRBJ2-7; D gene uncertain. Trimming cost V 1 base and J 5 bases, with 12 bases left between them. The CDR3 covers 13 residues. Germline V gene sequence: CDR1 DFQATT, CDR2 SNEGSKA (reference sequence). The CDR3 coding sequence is TGCAGTGCTAGAGCCCCCCAGTACCACGAGCAGTACGTC. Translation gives CSARAPQYHEQYV.

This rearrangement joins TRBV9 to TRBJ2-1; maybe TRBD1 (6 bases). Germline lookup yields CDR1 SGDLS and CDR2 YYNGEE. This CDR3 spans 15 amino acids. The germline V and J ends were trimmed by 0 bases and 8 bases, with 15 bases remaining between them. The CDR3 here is CASSVEGDGRDEQFF. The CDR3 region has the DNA TGTGCCAGCAGCGTAGAGGGGGATGGACGCGATGAGCAGTTCTTC.

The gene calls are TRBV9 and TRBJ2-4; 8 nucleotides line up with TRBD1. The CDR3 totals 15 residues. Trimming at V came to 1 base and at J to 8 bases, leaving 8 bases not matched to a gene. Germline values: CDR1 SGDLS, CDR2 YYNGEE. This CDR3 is CASSVQGAGSDIQYF. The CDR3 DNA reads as TGTGCCAGCAGCGTACAGGGGGCAGGGAGTGACATTCAGTACTTC.

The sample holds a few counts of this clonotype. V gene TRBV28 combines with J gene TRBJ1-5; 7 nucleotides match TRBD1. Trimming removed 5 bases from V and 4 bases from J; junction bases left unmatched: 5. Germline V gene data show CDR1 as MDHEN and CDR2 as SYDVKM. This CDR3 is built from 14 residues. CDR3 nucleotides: TGTGCCAGCAGTCCCCTGACAGGGAATCAGCCCCAGCATTTT. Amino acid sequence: CASSPLTGNQPQHF. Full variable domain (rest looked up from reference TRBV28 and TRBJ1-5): DVKVTQSSRYLVKRTGEKVFLECVQDMDHENMFWYRQDPGLGLRLIYFSYDVKMKEKGDIPEGYSVSREKKERFSLILESASTNQTSMYLCASSPLTGNQPQHFGDGTRLSIL.